This TCR beta chain was sequenced in a study of response to subunit inactivated influenza vaccine. General study results and limits: Researchers suggested that each seasonal influenza vaccination recruits few new T cells.

TCRdb redid the calling of the RT-PCR reads with MiXCR, one entry per CDR3 protein. This sample has around 490,000 distinct CDR3 sequences; 6% to 9% occur once, and the top ten carry 10% to 15%. Points on this clonotype: Its specificity is unknown. Since a much larger clone is just one base distant, this may be a read error.

Germline CDR1 and CDR2: DFQATT and SNEGSKA (reference sequence). The CDR3 extends over 16 amino acids. The ends were cut back, 5 bases at V and 0 bases at J, with 17 bases in the middle. This TCR was recovered from a man between 50 and 69 years old who received an inactivated influenza vaccine. The source was PBMCs from blood, collected 23 months after vaccination. The chain couples TRBV20-1 to TRBJ2-1; D call uncertain. The CDR3 reads CSAPHPLVSSYNEQFF. For the CDR3, the DNA is TGCAGTGCTCCTCACCCATTGGTGAGCTCCTACAATGAGCAGTTCTTC.